The sequence of this T cell receptor beta chain was determined in a study of T cell repertoires in aging, cancer and after chemotherapy. In the study overall: Patients with glioblastoma brain tumors were sampled before and after temozolomide-based therapy.

TRB rearrangements spanning V, D and J were amplified using mixed TRB-A/B primers. MiXCR, applied by TCRdb to the multiplex PCR reads, yields one record per CDR3 protein. The repertoire holds about 3,000 distinct CDR3 sequences, with roughly 25% as singletons. Germline-derived CDR1 and CDR2 are SEHNR and FQNEAQ (reference sequence). The J segment lost 8 bases and the V segment lost 2 bases, leaving 7 bases of the junction unmatched. The CDR3 contains 15 residues. The template was genomic DNA from peripheral blood, not RNA. The sample consisted of blood. The TCR was taken from a human donor with a solid tumor. The rearrangement uses TRBV7-9 and TRBJ1-4; 8 bases agree with TRBD1. The CDR3, as DNA: TGTGCCAGCAGCTTAAAAGGAGGGACAGGCGAAAAACTGTTTTTT. Its protein is CASSLKGGTGEKLFF.